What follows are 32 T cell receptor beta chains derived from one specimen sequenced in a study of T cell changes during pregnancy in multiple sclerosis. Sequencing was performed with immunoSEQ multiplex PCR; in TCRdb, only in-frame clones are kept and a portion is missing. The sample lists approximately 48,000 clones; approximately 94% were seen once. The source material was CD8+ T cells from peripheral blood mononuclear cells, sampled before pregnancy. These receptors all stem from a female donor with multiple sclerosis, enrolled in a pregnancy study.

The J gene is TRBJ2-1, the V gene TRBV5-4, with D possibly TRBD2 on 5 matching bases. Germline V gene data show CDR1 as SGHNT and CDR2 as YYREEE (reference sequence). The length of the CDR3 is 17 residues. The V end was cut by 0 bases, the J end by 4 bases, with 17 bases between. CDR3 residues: CASSLAAGKGAYNEQFF. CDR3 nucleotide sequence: TGTGCCAGCAGCTTGGCCGCGGGTAAAGGAGCTTACAATGAGCAGTTCTTC.

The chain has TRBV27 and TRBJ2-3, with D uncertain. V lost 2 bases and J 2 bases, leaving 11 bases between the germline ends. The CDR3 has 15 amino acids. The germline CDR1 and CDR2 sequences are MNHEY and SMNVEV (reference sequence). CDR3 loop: CASSLGGRHTDTQYF. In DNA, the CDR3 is TGTGCCAGCAGTTTAGGTGGTAGACACACAGATACGCAGTATTTT.

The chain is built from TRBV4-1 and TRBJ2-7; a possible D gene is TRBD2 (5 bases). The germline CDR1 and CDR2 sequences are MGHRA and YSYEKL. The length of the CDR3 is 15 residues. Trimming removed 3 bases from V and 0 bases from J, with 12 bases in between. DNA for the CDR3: TGCGCCAGCAGCCAGGGCCGAGGGAGCTCCTACGAGCAGTACTTC. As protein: CASSQGRGSSYEQYF.

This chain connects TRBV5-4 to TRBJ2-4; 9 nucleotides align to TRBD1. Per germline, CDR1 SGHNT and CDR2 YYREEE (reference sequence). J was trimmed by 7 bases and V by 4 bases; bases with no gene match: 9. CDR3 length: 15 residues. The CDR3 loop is CASSGGDRENNIQYF. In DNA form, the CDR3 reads TGTGCCAGCAGCGGGGGGGACAGGGAAAACAACATTCAGTACTTC.

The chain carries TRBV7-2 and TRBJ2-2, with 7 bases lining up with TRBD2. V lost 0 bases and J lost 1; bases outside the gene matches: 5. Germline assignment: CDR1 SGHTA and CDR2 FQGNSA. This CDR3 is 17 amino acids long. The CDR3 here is CASSLAPGRMNTGELFF. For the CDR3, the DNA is TGTGCCAGCAGCTTAGCCCCCGGGAGGATGAACACCGGGGAGCTGTTTTTT.

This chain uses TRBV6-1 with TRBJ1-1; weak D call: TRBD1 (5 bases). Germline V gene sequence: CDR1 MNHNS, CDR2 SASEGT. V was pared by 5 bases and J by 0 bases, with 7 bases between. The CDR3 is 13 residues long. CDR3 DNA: TGTGCCAGCAGTAGACAGTTGAACACTGAAGCTTTCTTT. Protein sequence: CASSRQLNTEAFF.

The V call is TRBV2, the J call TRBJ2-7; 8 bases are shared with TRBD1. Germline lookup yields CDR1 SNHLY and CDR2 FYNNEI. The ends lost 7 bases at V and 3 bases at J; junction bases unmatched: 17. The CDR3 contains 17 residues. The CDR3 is CASTPGGQVITIYEQYF. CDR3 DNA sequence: TGTGCCAGCACCCCAGGGGGACAGGTTATAACCATCTACGAGCAGTACTTC.

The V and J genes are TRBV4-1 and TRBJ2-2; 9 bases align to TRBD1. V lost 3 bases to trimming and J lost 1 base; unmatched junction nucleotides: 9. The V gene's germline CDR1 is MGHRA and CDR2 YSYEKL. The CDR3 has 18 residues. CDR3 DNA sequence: TGCGCCAGCAGCCACCCCGCTACAGGGGGCTGGAACACCGGGGAGCTGTTTTTT. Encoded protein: CASSHPATGGWNTGELFF.

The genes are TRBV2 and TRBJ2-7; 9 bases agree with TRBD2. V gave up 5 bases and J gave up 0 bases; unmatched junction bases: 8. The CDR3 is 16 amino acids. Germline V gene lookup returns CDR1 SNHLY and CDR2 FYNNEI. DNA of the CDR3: TGTGCCAGCAGTATTGGGGATAGCGGGAGCTCCTACGAGCAGTACTTC. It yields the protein CASSIGDSGSSYEQYF.

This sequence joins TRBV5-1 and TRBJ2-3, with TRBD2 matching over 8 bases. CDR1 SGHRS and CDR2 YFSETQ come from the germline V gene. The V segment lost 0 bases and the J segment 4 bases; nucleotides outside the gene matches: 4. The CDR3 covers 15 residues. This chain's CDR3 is CASSLAAGDADTQYF. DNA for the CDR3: TGCGCCAGCAGCTTGGCAGCGGGAGACGCAGATACGCAGTATTTT.

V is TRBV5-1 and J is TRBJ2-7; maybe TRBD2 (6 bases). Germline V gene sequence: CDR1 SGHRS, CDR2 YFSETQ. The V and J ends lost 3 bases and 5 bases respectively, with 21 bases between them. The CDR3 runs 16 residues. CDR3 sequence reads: CASSSPNGSMGNEQYF. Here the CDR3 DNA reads TGCGCCAGCAGCTCCCCGAACGGGAGTATGGGCAACGAGCAGTACTTC.

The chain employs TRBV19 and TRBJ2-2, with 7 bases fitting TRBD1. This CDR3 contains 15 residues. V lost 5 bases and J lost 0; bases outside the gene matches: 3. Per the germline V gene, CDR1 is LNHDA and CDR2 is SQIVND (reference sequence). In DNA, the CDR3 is TGTGCCAGTAGTTCGGGACAGACGAACACCGGGGAGCTGTTTTTT. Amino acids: CASSSGQTNTGELFF.

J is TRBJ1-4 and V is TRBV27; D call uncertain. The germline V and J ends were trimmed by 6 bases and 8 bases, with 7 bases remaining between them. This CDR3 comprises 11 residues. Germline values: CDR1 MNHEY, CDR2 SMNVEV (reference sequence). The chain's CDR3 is CASRRGEKLFF. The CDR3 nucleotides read TGTGCCAGCAGAAGAGGGGAAAAACTGTTTTTT.

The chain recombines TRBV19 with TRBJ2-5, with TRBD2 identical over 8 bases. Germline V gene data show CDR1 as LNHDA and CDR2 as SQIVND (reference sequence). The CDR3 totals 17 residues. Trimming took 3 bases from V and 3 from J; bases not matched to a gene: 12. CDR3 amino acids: CASSISGAGVGEETQYF. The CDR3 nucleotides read TGTGCCAGTAGTATCTCAGGAGCGGGAGTGGGGGAAGAGACCCAGTACTTC.

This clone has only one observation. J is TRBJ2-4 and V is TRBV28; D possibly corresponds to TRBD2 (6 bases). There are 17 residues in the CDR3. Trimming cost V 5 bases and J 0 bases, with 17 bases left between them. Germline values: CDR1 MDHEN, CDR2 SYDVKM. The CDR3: CASSLGAGDLAKNIQYF. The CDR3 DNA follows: TGTGCCAGCAGTCTAGGGGCCGGGGACTTAGCCAAAAACATTCAGTACTTC.

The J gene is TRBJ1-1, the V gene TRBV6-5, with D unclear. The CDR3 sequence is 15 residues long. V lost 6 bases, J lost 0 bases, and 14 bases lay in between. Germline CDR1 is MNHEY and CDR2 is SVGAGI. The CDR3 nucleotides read TGTGCCAGCAGCCGCGATGGAGGGATGAACACTGAAGCTTTCTTT. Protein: CASSRDGGMNTEAFF.

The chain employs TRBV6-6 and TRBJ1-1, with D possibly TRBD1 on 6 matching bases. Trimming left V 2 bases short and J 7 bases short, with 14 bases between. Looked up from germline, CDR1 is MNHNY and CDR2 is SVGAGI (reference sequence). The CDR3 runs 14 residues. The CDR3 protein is CASSYPGGQNEAFF. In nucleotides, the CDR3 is TGTGCCAGCAGTTACCCTGGAGGACAGAATGAAGCTTTCTTT.

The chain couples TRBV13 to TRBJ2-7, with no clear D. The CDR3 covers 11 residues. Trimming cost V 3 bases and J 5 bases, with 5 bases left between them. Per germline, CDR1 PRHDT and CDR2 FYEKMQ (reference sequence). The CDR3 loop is CASSFLNEQYF. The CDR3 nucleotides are TGTGCCAGCAGCTTCCTAAACGAGCAGTACTTC.

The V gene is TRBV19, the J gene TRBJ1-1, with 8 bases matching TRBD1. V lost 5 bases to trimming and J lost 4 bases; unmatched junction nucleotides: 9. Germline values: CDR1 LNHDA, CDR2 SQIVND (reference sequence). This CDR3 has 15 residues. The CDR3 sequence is CASSPRTGKSTEAFF. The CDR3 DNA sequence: TGTGCCAGTAGTCCCCGGACAGGGAAATCCACTGAAGCTTTCTTT.

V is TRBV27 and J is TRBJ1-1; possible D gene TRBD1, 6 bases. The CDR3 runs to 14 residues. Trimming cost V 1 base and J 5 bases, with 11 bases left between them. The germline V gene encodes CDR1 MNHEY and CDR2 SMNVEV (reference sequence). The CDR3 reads CASSLLQGNTEAFF. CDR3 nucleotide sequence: TGTGCCAGCAGTTTATTACAGGGAAATACTGAAGCTTTCTTT.

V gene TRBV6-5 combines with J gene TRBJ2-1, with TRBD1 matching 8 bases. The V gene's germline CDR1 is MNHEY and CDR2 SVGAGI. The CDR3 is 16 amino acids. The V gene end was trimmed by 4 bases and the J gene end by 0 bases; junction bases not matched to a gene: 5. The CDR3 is CASSSGQGSSYNEQFF. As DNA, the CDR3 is TGTGCCAGCAGTTCAGGACAGGGTAGCTCCTACAATGAGCAGTTCTTC.

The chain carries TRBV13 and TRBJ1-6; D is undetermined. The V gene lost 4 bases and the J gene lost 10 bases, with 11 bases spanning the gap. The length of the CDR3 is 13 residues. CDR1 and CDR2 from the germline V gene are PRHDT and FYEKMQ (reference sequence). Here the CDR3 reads CASSSSGSSPLHF. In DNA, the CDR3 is TGTGCCAGCAGCTCCTCAGGTTCCTCACCCCTCCACTTT. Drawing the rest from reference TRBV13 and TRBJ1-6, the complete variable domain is AAGVIQSPRHLIKEKRETATLKCYPIPRHDTVYWYQQGPGQDPQFLISFYEKMQSDKGSIPDRFSAQQFSDYHSELNMSSLELGDSALYFCASSSSGSSPLHFGNGTRLTVT.

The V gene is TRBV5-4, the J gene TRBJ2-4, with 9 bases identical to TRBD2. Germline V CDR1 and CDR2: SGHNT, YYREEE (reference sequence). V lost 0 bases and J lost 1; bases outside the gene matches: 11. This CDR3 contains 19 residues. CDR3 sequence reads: CASSLEVAGGPGAKNIQYF. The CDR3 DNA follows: TGTGCCAGCAGCTTGGAGGTCGCGGGAGGGCCCGGGGCCAAAAACATTCAGTACTTC.

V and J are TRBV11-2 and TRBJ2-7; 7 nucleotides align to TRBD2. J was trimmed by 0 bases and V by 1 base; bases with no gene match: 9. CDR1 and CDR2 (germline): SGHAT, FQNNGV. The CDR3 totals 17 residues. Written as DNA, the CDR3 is TGTGCCAGCAGCTTAGGGGTTGGCGGGAGCTCCTCCTACGAGCAGTACTTC. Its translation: CASSLGVGGSSSYEQYF.

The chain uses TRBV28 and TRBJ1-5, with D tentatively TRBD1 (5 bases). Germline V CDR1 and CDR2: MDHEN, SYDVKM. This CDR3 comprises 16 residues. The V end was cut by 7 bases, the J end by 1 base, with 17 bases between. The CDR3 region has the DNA TGTGCCAGCATTCTTCAGGGCAGTTTGAGCAATCAGCCCCAGCATTTT. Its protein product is CASILQGSLSNQPQHF.

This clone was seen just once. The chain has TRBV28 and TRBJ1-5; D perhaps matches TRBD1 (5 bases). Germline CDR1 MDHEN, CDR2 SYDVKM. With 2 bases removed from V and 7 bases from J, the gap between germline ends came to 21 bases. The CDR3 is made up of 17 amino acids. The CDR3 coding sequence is TGTGCCAGCAGTTTAAAAGGCGGTCAGGGAAAGAACCAGCCCCAGCATTTT. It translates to CASSLKGGQGKNQPQHF.

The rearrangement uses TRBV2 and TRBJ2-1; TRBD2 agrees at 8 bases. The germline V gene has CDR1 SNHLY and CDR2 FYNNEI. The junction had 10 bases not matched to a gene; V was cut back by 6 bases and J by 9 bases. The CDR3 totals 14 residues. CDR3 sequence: CASSPSGGPIEQFF. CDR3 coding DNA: TGTGCCAGCAGCCCCTCGGGAGGGCCTATTGAGCAGTTCTTC.

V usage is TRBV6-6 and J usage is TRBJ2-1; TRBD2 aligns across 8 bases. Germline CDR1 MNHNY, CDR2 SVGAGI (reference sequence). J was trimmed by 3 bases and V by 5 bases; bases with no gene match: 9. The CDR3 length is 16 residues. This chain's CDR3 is CASSHLGTRDYNEQFF. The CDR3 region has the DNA TGTGCCAGCAGTCACCTTGGGACTAGAGACTACAATGAGCAGTTCTTC.

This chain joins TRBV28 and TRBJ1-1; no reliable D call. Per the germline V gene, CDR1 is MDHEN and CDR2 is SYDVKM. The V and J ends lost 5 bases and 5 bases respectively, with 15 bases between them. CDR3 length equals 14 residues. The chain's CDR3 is CASSLFSTRTEAFF. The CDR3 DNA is TGTGCCAGCAGTCTGTTTAGCACGAGGACTGAAGCTTTCTTT.

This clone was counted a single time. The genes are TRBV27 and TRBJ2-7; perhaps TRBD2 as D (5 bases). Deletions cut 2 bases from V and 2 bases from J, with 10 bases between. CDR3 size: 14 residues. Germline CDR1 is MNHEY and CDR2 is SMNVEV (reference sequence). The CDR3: CASSLQRTAYEQYF. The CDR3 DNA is TGTGCCAGCAGTTTACAGCGGACGGCCTACGAGCAGTACTTC.

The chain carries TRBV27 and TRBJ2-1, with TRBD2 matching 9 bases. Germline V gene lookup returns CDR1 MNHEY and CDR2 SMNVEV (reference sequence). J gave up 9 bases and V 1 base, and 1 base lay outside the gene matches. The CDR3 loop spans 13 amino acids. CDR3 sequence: CASSLLGLAEQFF. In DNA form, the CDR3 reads TGTGCCAGCAGTTTATTGGGACTAGCTGAGCAGTTCTTC.

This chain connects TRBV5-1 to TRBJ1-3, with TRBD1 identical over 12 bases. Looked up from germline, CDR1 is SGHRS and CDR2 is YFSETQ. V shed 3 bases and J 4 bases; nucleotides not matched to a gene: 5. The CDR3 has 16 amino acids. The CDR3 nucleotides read TGCGCCAGCAGCTGGGACAGGGGGCTAACAGGAAACACCATATATTTT. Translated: CASSWDRGLTGNTIYF.